This T cell receptor beta chain was retrieved from a study of memory CD4+ T cells and cytomegalovirus serostatus (dated by TCRdb to between 2019 and 2020). The study in broad terms: The cohort included around 33 healthy adults from Belgium, of whom 9 were CMV seropositive and about 24 were CMV seronegative. To replicate a published TCR-based CMV serostatus classifier, the study sequenced CD4+ memory TCRbeta repertoires from a Belgian cohort whose cytomegalovirus serostatus was known. Points the paper makes about the study in general: For predicting CMV serostatus, the median bootstrapped AUC was roughly 0.95 using the original framework and 0.91 using a US-trained random forest. The original-framework classifier achieved a median bootstrapped AUC of about 0.94 with a 95% CI of 0.76-1.00 on the Belgian cohort. Among the 150 to 200 previously reported CMV-associated TCRbeta sequences, roughly 68 showed up in the CD4+ memory repertoires, with each one found in between one and five individuals. The results were interpreted as suggesting that the CMV-associated TCR signature is largely present in the CD4+ memory repertoire. Only CD4+CD45RO+ memory cells were sequenced, in contrast to the original study, which included naive and memory CD4+ and CD8+ populations.

The Quick-DNA Microprep Kit was used to extract genomic DNA from the sorted cells. Amplification of TCRbeta DNA was done with the immunoSEQ hsTCRbeta kit, following the protocol from the manufacturer. TCRbeta libraries were sequenced on an Illumina MiSeq instrument. Per the source publication's procedure: Removing out-of-frame sequences left fewer than 2.5 million distinct TCRbeta sequences, an average of around 62,000 per individual. Each individual was scored using the number of around 150 previously reported CMV-associated TCRbeta sequences that the individual carried and the total number of productive distinct TCRbeta sequences. A beta-binomial model was reimplemented in Python, and scikit-learn random forests with default parameters were trained on US cohort data. Classifier performance on the Belgian cohort was reported as the median AUC with percentile confidence intervals calculated over 10,000 bootstrap iterations. This immuneACCESS table, as held by TCRdb, lists in-frame sequences with V and J called but not all clones. Of the missing ones, under half trace to an unresolved V gene in checked studies; the others have no known cause. V and J calls and clone size are given by that table; D and trimming were obtained from the DNA. Present in this sample are roughly 53,000 clones, around 78% of which were seen just once. The ten largest clonotypes hold roughly 1.5% of the sample.

A FACSAria II was used to sort memory CD4+ T cells, defined as single viable CD3+CD4+CD8-CD45RO+ cells. CMV serostatus was determined using a Roche Elecsys assay that detects serum IgG against CMV pp150, pp28, p38 and p52. Once the samples were thawed, total CD4+ T cells were enriched through positive selection using CD4 magnetic microbeads. The samples came from a separate study whose specific focus was interrogating the CD4+ T cell memory repertoire. Following standard operating procedures, peripheral blood mononuclear cells were isolated and cryopreserved, while serum was kept at -80 degrees C. Staining used CD3-PerCP (BW264/56), CD4-APC (RPA-T4), CD45RO-PE (UCHT1) and CD8-Pacific Orange (3B5) antibodies, with Sytox blue excluding non-viable cells. This clone has a handful of counts. Its binding antigen is unknown. No base-level quality is on record; no much larger clone is a single base apart.

From the cysteine through the phenylalanine, the CDR3 covers 12 amino acids. Only the CDR3 region is kept as DNA, spanning 36 bases read in frame from base 1. Per the germline V gene, MNHEY is the CDR1 and SVGAGI is the CDR2. At the junction V is shortened by 4 bases and J by 6 bases, with 8 bases in between. The chain is made from TRBV6-5 and TRBJ2-3; TRBD1 is a possible D gene, resting on 6 matching bases. Sequencing was performed on memory CD4+ T cells from blood. The TCR was taken from an adult in good health and CMV-seronegative. The nucleotide sequence reads as follows: TGTGCCAGCAGTTCTACAGGGGATACGCAGTATTTT. Its protein is CASSSTGDTQYF.